The TCR beta chain under discussion was sequenced for a study of beta chain features in type 1 diabetes. About the study: Sorted cells from all samples, numbering 107,917,701, were examined.

Note on this clone: No antigen is known for it.

This CDR3 spans 16 amino acids. Germline CDR1 MGHRA, CDR2 YSYEKL. V was trimmed by 2 bases and J by 5 bases, leaving 16 bases between them. What was sequenced were expressed TCRB transcripts, since all of the isolated RNA had been reverse transcribed. The protocol was immunoSEQ multiplex PCR, while the TCRdb copy is restricted to in-frame clones and leaves out a portion. The profile shows around 300,000 clones, roughly 9.6% of them singletons. All sorted populations exceeded 95% purity. Study-wide results and limits: VDJ junctions sequenced from type 1 diabetes patients showed fewer insertions and more deletions.

This receptor was taken from a woman in her 30s in good health. J is TRBJ2-1 and V is TRBV4-1, with D perhaps matching TRBD1 (6 bases). Sequencing was carried out using naive CD4+ T cells from blood. CDR3 amino acids: CASSQKWTEGHNEQFF. CDR3 DNA sequence: TGCGCCAGCAGCCAAAAGTGGACAGAGGGTCACAATGAGCAGTTCTTC.